A selection of T cell receptor beta chains follows, all from one sample in a study of T cells in Graves' hyperthyroidism and ophthalmopathy. TCRdb recomputed calls from the multiplex PCR reads with MiXCR, one row per CDR3 protein. The repertoire holds about 400,000 distinct CDR3 sequences, with roughly an eighth as singletons. Specimen: blood. The receptors originated from a woman between 18 and 29 years old with Graves' hyperthyroidism. Each CDR3 is given with its conserved first and last residue. Each record gives: J gene, D gene, V gene, clone size, CDR3 length, CDR3 protein, CDR3 DNA. The D gene is left open where the match is weak. Not all rows give a size; the values are once, few, many and, for expanded clones, a class.

J gene: TRBJ2-3; D gene: NA; V gene: TRBV6-4; clone size: NA; CDR3 length: 14; CDR3 protein: CASSSGHITDTQYF; CDR3 DNA: TGTGCCAGCAGTTCGGGACATATCACAGATACGCAGTATTTT
J gene: TRBJ1-5; D gene: NA; V gene: TRBV27; clone size: NA; CDR3 length: 16; CDR3 protein: CASSLTRTGSNQPQHF; CDR3 DNA: TGTGCCAGCAGTTTAACCAGGACGGGAAGCAATCAGCCCCAGCATTTT
J gene: TRBJ1-2; D gene: NA; V gene: TRBV6-1; clone size: few; CDR3 length: 10; CDR3 protein: CASSSDGYTF; CDR3 DNA: TGTGCCAGCAGTTCCGATGGCTACACCTTC
J gene: TRBJ2-7; D gene: NA; V gene: TRBV19; clone size: NA; CDR3 length: 15; CDR3 protein: CASSIGTPNFSEQYF; CDR3 DNA: TGTGCCAGTAGTATCGGGACACCCAATTTTTCGGAGCAGTACTTC
J gene: TRBJ1-1; D gene: NA; V gene: TRBV27; clone size: many; CDR3 length: 13; CDR3 protein: CASQRRTNTEAFF; CDR3 DNA: TGTGCCAGTCAACGACGGACGAACACTGAAGCTTTCTTT
J gene: TRBJ1-1; D gene: NA; V gene: TRBV5-5; clone size: many; CDR3 length: 13; CDR3 protein: CASSTDSHTEAFF; CDR3 DNA: TGTGCCAGCAGCACGGACAGTCACACTGAAGCTTTCTTT
J gene: TRBJ2-1; D gene: NA; V gene: TRBV20-1; clone size: few; CDR3 length: 15; CDR3 protein: CSARDPRTHINEQFF; CDR3 DNA: TGCAGTGCTAGAGATCCGAGGACCCATATAAATGAGCAGTTCTTC
J gene: TRBJ1-1; D gene: NA; V gene: TRBV19; clone size: many; CDR3 length: 17; CDR3 protein: CASSIVGNTGLNTEAFF; CDR3 DNA: TGTGCCAGTAGTATTGTAGGCAATACAGGCTTGAACACTGAAGCTTTCTTT
J gene: TRBJ2-7; D gene: NA; V gene: TRBV20-1; clone size: NA; CDR3 length: 11; CDR3 protein: CSARRTYEQYF; CDR3 DNA: TGCAGTGCTAGACGTACATACGAGCAGTACTTC
J gene: TRBJ2-5; D gene: TRBD1; V gene: TRBV5-1; clone size: few; CDR3 length: 14; CDR3 protein: CASSTGQGGETQYF; CDR3 DNA: TGCGCCAGCAGCACCGGACAGGGTGGGGAGACCCAGTACTTC
J gene: TRBJ2-1; D gene: NA; V gene: TRBV6-4; clone size: NA; CDR3 length: 13; CDR3 protein: CASSDSSKSEQFF; CDR3 DNA: TGTGCCAGCAGTGACTCGTCCAAGAGTGAGCAGTTCTTC
J gene: TRBJ2-1; D gene: TRBD2; V gene: TRBV7-2; clone size: NA; CDR3 length: 13; CDR3 protein: CAGSFGGFDEQFF; CDR3 DNA: TGTGCCGGCAGCTTCGGGGGGTTTGATGAGCAGTTCTTC
J gene: TRBJ2-3; D gene: NA; V gene: TRBV11-2; clone size: many; CDR3 length: 15; CDR3 protein: CASSPTGTYTDTQYF; CDR3 DNA: TGTGCCAGCAGCCCAACCGGGACCTACACAGATACGCAGTATTTT
J gene: TRBJ1-1; D gene: NA; V gene: TRBV27; clone size: many; CDR3 length: 14; CDR3 protein: CASSLRGQNTEAFF; CDR3 DNA: TGTGCCAGCAGTTTGAGGGGTCAGAACACTGAAGCTTTCTTT
J gene: TRBJ2-2; D gene: TRBD2; V gene: TRBV14; clone size: NA; CDR3 length: 18; CDR3 protein: CASSSRTSEVVGTGELFF; CDR3 DNA: TGTGCCAGCAGCTCACGGACTAGTGAGGTCGTTGGCACCGGGGAGCTGTTTTTT
J gene: TRBJ2-1; D gene: NA; V gene: TRBV10-1; clone size: many; CDR3 length: 13; CDR3 protein: CASSESLGNEQFF; CDR3 DNA: TGCGCCAGCAGTGAGTCTCTGGGCAATGAGCAGTTCTTC
J gene: TRBJ2-7; D gene: TRBD2; V gene: TRBV28; clone size: NA; CDR3 length: 16; CDR3 protein: CASSSGLAGGIYEQYF; CDR3 DNA: TGTGCCAGCAGTTCGGGACTAGCGGGAGGGATTTACGAGCAGTACTTC
J gene: TRBJ1-1; D gene: NA; V gene: TRBV10-3; clone size: many; CDR3 length: 13; CDR3 protein: CAISAEMNTEAFF; CDR3 DNA: TGTGCCATCAGTGCAGAGATGAACACTGAAGCTTTCTTT
J gene: TRBJ2-5; D gene: NA; V gene: TRBV7-2; clone size: many; CDR3 length: 14; CDR3 protein: CASSSSPTQETQYF; CDR3 DNA: TGTGCCAGCAGCTCCTCTCCCACACAAGAGACCCAGTACTTC
J gene: TRBJ2-3; D gene: NA; V gene: TRBV30; clone size: many; CDR3 length: 16; CDR3 protein: CAWSVPGSKKSDTQYF; CDR3 DNA: TGTGCCTGGAGTGTACCGGGCAGCAAAAAGTCAGATACGCAGTATTTT
J gene: TRBJ2-7; D gene: TRBD2; V gene: TRBV28; clone size: many; CDR3 length: 14; CDR3 protein: CASSLGGDTYEQYF; CDR3 DNA: TGTGCCAGCAGTTTGGGAGGGGATACCTACGAGCAGTACTTC
J gene: TRBJ1-6; D gene: TRBD1; V gene: TRBV9; clone size: NA; CDR3 length: 14; CDR3 protein: CASSVVQGDSPLHF; CDR3 DNA: TGTGCCAGCAGCGTAGTCCAGGGGGATTCACCCCTCCACTTT
J gene: TRBJ2-1; D gene: NA; V gene: TRBV28; clone size: many; CDR3 length: 16; CDR3 protein: CASSSWRSTSYNEQFF; CDR3 DNA: TGTGCCAGCAGTTCTTGGAGGTCTACCTCCTACAATGAGCAGTTCTTC
J gene: TRBJ1-5; D gene: TRBD1; V gene: TRBV12-5; clone size: many; CDR3 length: 15; CDR3 protein: CASGSGDRDDQPQHF; CDR3 DNA: TGTGCTAGTGGTTCGGGGGACAGGGACGATCAGCCCCAGCATTTT
J gene: TRBJ2-5; D gene: NA; V gene: TRBV20-1; clone size: many; CDR3 length: 10; CDR3 protein: CSARQETQYF; CDR3 DNA: TGCAGTGCTAGACAGGAGACCCAGTACTTC
J gene: TRBJ2-7; D gene: NA; V gene: TRBV29-1; clone size: NA; CDR3 length: 15; CDR3 protein: CSVEEGEQGAYEQYF; CDR3 DNA: TGCAGCGTTGAGGAAGGGGAACAGGGTGCCTACGAGCAGTACTTC
J gene: TRBJ2-2; D gene: NA; V gene: TRBV5-1; clone size: many; CDR3 length: 17; CDR3 protein: CASSFLPGSEGTGELFF; CDR3 DNA: TGCGCCAGCAGCTTCCTCCCCGGATCAGAGGGCACCGGGGAGCTGTTTTTT
J gene: TRBJ2-1; D gene: NA; V gene: TRBV9; clone size: few; CDR3 length: 15; CDR3 protein: CASSVELEGGDEQFF; CDR3 DNA: TGTGCCAGCAGCGTAGAGCTAGAAGGCGGCGATGAGCAGTTCTTC
J gene: TRBJ1-4; D gene: NA; V gene: TRBV5-8; clone size: few; CDR3 length: 16; CDR3 protein: CASSLQQYATNEKLFF; CDR3 DNA: TGTGCCAGCAGCTTGCAACAGTATGCAACTAATGAAAAACTGTTTTTT
J gene: TRBJ1-2; D gene: NA; V gene: TRBV30; clone size: few; CDR3 length: 16; CDR3 protein: CAWSRGPGHQNYGYTF; CDR3 DNA: TGTGCCTGGAGTAGGGGACCGGGACACCAAAACTATGGCTACACCTTC
J gene: TRBJ1-1; D gene: NA; V gene: TRBV20-1; clone size: many; CDR3 length: 12; CDR3 protein: CSAVVMNTEAFF; CDR3 DNA: TGCAGTGCCGTAGTCATGAACACTGAAGCTTTCTTT
J gene: TRBJ1-1; D gene: NA; V gene: TRBV18; clone size: many; CDR3 length: 13; CDR3 protein: CASSRNRNTEAFF; CDR3 DNA: TGTGCCAGCTCACGGAACAGGAACACTGAAGCTTTCTTT
J gene: TRBJ2-3; D gene: TRBD2; V gene: TRBV7-2; clone size: NA; CDR3 length: 15; CDR3 protein: CASSRTSVSTDTQYF; CDR3 DNA: TGTGCCAGCAGCCGGACTAGCGTTAGCACAGATACGCAGTATTTT
J gene: TRBJ2-4; D gene: TRBD1; V gene: TRBV12-5; clone size: few; CDR3 length: 18; CDR3 protein: CASGLTTGGMRAKNIQYF; CDR3 DNA: TGTGCTAGTGGTTTGACCACAGGGGGCATGCGAGCCAAAAACATTCAGTACTTC
J gene: TRBJ2-7; D gene: NA; V gene: TRBV27; clone size: NA; CDR3 length: 15; CDR3 protein: CASRLSPGVSYEQYF; CDR3 DNA: TGTGCCAGCAGGTTATCGCCAGGGGTCTCCTACGAGCAGTACTTC
J gene: TRBJ2-3; D gene: NA; V gene: TRBV11-3; clone size: many; CDR3 length: 14; CDR3 protein: CASSLGSYTDTQYF; CDR3 DNA: TGTGCCAGCAGCTTAGGGTCATACACAGATACGCAGTATTTT
J gene: TRBJ2-7; D gene: TRBD2; V gene: TRBV15; clone size: NA; CDR3 length: 15; CDR3 protein: CATSRDTAGGNEQYF; CDR3 DNA: TGTGCCACCAGCAGAGATACGGCGGGGGGCAACGAGCAGTACTTC
J gene: TRBJ1-5; D gene: NA; V gene: TRBV12-3/TRBV12-4; clone size: NA; CDR3 length: 16; CDR3 protein: CASSPDSGRNNQPQHF; CDR3 DNA: TGTGCCAGCAGCCCTGATTCCGGCCGCAACAATCAGCCCCAGCATTTT
J gene: TRBJ2-2; D gene: NA; V gene: TRBV7-9; clone size: many; CDR3 length: 19; CDR3 protein: CASSPLGVNPGANTGELFF; CDR3 DNA: TGTGCCAGCAGCCCCCTAGGGGTCAATCCGGGAGCGAACACCGGGGAGCTGTTTTTT
J gene: TRBJ2-7; D gene: NA; V gene: TRBV6-5; clone size: NA; CDR3 length: 15; CDR3 protein: CASSYSAGQPYEQYF; CDR3 DNA: TGTGCCAGCAGTTACTCGGCGGGACAGCCCTACGAGCAGTACTTC
J gene: TRBJ2-7; D gene: TRBD1; V gene: TRBV5-6; clone size: few; CDR3 length: 15; CDR3 protein: CASSPAGQGADEQYF; CDR3 DNA: TGTGCCAGCAGCCCGGCGGGACAGGGGGCCGACGAGCAGTACTTC
J gene: TRBJ2-1; D gene: NA; V gene: TRBV12-3/TRBV12-4; clone size: many; CDR3 length: 15; CDR3 protein: CASTLRDKLESEQFF; CDR3 DNA: TGTGCCAGCACCCTTAGGGATAAACTAGAGAGCGAGCAGTTCTTC
J gene: TRBJ2-1; D gene: TRBD2; V gene: TRBV7-2; clone size: NA; CDR3 length: 18; CDR3 protein: CASSRGLAGGGGHNEQFF; CDR3 DNA: TGTGCCAGCAGTCGTGGACTAGCGGGGGGGGGCGGGCACAATGAGCAGTTCTTC
J gene: TRBJ2-1; D gene: NA; V gene: TRBV7-2; clone size: NA; CDR3 length: 16; CDR3 protein: CASSYGGRRPYNEQFF; CDR3 DNA: TGTGCCAGCAGTTACGGGGGACGGAGGCCCTACAATGAGCAGTTCTTC
J gene: TRBJ1-6; D gene: NA; V gene: TRBV30; clone size: few; CDR3 length: 14; CDR3 protein: CAWSQSYLNSPLHF; CDR3 DNA: TGTGCCTGGAGTCAAAGCTACCTTAATTCACCCCTCCACTTT
J gene: TRBJ2-1; D gene: TRBD1; V gene: TRBV12-3/TRBV12-4; clone size: NA; CDR3 length: 15; CDR3 protein: CASSLTGTVTNEQFF; CDR3 DNA: TGTGCCAGCAGTTTGACCGGGACAGTTACAAATGAGCAGTTCTTC
J gene: TRBJ1-2; D gene: NA; V gene: TRBV28; clone size: few; CDR3 length: 12; CDR3 protein: CASSPIPSGYTF; CDR3 DNA: TGTGCCAGCAGCCCCATCCCGTCTGGCTACACCTTC
J gene: TRBJ2-1; D gene: TRBD2; V gene: TRBV20-1; clone size: few; CDR3 length: 14; CDR3 protein: CSARYSGRDNEQFF; CDR3 DNA: TGCAGTGCTAGATATAGCGGGAGAGACAATGAGCAGTTCTTC
J gene: TRBJ1-4; D gene: NA; V gene: TRBV20-1; clone size: many; CDR3 length: 13; CDR3 protein: CSALDNLNEKLFF; CDR3 DNA: TGCAGTGCTTTGGACAATTTAAATGAAAAACTGTTTTTT
J gene: TRBJ1-1; D gene: NA; V gene: TRBV2; clone size: many; CDR3 length: 14; CDR3 protein: CASSDGGLGTEAFF; CDR3 DNA: TGTGCCAGCAGTGACGGGGGGTTGGGCACTGAAGCTTTCTTT